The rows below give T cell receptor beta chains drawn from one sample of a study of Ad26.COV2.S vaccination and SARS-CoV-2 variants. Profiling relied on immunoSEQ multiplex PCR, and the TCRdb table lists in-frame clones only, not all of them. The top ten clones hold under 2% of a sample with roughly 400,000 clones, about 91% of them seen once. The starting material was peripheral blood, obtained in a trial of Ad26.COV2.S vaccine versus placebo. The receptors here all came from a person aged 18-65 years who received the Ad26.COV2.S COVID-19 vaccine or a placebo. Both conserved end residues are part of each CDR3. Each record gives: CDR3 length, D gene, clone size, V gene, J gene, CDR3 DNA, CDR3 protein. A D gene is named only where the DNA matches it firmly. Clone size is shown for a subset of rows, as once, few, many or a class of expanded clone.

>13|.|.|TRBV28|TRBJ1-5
TGTGCCAGCTATCAGTCTTACAATCAGCCCCAGCATTTT
CASYQSYNQPQHF
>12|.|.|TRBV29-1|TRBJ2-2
TGCAGCGTCGTTGACGTCACCGGGGAGCTGTTTTTT
CSVVDVTGELFF
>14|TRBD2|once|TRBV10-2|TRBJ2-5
TGCGCCAGCAAGCGGGGACTGGGGTTAGAGACCCAGTACTTC
CASKRGLGLETQYF
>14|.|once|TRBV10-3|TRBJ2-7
TGTGCCATCAGTGAGTCGATACGCCGGGACGAGCAGTACTTC
CAISESIRRDEQYF
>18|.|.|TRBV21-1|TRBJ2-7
TGTGCCAGCACCGCTAGGCACTTTGGGACTCCGGCACCCTACGAGCAGTACTTC
CASTARHFGTPAPYEQYF
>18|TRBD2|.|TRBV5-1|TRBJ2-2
TGCGCCAGCAGGAACAATCGACTAGCGGGAGTTGGCACCGGGGAGCTGTTTTTT
CASRNNRLAGVGTGELFF
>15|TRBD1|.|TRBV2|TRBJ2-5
TGTGCCAGCCGGACAGGGATAGCTCCCAGCCAGACCCAGTACTTC
CASRTGIAPSQTQYF
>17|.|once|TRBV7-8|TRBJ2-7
TGTGCCAGCAGCTTAGGCGTGGCCCTACTCGCTAACTACGAGCAGTACTTC
CASSLGVALLANYEQYF
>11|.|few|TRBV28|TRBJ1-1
TGTGCCAGCACCACTCTCACTGAAGCTTTCTTT
CASTTLTEAFF
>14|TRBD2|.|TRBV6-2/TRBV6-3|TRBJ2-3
TGTGCCAGCAGCACCGGGACTACCACAGATACGCAGTATTTT
CASSTGTTTDTQYF
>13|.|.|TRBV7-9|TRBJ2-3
TGTGCCAGCAGCTTAAAAGCGGCAGATACGCAGTATTTT
CASSLKAADTQYF
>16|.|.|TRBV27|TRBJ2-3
TGTGCCAGCAGTGATTCGGCTAGCCGGTTTTCAGATACGCAGTATTTT
CASSDSASRFSDTQYF
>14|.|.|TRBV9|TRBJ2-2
TGTGCCAGCAGCGTAAGTAGAGGCACCGGGGAGCTGTTTTTT
CASSVSRGTGELFF
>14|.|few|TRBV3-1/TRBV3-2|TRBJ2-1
TGTGCCAGCAGCCGCTCGATAGGACACAATGAGCAGTTCTTC
CASSRSIGHNEQFF